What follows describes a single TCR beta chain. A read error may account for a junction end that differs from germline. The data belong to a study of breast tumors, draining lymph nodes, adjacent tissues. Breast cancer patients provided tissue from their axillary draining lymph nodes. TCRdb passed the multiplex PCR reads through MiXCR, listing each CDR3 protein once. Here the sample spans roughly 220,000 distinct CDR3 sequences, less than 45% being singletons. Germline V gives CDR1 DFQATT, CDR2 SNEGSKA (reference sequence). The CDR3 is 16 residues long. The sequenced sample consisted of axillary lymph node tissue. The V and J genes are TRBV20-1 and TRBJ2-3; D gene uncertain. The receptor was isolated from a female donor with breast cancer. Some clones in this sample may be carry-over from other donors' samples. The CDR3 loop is CSARDTQVPPPDTQYF. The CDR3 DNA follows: TGCAGCGCTAGAGATACCCAGGTTCCCCCACCAGATACGCAGTATTTT.